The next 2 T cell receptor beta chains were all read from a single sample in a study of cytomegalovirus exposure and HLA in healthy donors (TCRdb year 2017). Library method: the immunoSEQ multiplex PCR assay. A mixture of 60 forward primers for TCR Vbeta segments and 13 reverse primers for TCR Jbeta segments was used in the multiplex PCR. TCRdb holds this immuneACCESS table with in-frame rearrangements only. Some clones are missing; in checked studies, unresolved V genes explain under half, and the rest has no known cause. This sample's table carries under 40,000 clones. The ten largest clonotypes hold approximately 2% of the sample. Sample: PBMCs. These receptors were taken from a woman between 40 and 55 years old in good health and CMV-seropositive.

CDR3 residues: CASSLEGDEQYF. The CDR3, as DNA: TGTGCCAGCAGCTTGGAAGGGGACGAGCAGTACTTC. This rearrangement joins TRBV5-6 to TRBJ2-7; D possibly corresponds to TRBD1 (5 bases). With 0 bases removed from V and 5 bases from J, the gap between germline ends came to 6 bases. This CDR3 is 12 amino acids long. Germline CDR1 and CDR2: SGHDT and YYEEEE.

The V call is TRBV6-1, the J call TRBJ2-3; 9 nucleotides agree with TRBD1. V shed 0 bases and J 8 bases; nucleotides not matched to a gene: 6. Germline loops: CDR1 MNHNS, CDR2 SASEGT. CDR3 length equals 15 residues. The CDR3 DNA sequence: TGTGCCAGCAGTGAAGCGGGACAGGGCTGGAGTACGCAGTATTTT. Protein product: CASSEAGQGWSTQYF.